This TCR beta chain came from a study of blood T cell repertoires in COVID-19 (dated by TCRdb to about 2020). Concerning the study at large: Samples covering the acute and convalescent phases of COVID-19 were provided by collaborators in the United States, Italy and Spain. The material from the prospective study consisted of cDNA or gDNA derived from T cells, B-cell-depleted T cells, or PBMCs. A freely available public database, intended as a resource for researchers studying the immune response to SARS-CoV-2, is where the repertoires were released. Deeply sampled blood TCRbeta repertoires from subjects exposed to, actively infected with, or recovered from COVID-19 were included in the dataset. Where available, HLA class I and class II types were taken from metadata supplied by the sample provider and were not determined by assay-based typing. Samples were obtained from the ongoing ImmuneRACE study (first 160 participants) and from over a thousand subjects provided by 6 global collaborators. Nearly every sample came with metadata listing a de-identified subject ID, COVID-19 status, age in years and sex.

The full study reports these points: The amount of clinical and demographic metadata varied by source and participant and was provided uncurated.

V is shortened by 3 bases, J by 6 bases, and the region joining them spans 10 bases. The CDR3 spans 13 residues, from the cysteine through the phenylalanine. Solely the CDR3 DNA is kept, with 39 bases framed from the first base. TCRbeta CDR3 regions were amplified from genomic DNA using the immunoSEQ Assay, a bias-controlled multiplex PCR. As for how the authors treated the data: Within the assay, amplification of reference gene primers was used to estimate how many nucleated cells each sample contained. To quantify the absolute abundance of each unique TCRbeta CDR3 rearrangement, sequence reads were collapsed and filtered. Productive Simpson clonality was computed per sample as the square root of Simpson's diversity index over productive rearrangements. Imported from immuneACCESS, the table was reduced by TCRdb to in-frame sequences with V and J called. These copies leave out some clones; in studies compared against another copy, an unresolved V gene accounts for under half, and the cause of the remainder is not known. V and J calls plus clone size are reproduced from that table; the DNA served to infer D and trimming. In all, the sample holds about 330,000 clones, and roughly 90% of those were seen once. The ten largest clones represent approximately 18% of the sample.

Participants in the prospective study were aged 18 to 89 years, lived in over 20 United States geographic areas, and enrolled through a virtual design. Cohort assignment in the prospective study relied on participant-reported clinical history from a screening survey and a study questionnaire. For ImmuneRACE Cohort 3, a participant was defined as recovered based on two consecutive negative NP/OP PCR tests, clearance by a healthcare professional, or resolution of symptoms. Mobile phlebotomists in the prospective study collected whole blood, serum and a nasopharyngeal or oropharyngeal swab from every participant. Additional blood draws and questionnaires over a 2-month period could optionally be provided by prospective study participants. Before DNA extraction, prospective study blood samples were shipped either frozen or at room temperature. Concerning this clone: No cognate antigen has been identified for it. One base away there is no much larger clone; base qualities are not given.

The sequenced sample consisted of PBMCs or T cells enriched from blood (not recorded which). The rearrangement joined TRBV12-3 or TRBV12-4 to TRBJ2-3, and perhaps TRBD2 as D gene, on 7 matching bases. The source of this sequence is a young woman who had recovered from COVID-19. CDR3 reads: CASSFGGADTQYF. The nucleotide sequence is TGTGCCAGCAGTTTTGGGGGGGCTGATACGCAGTATTTT.